Each of the 16 T cell receptor beta chains below was sequenced from the same sample in a study of cytomegalovirus exposure and HLA in healthy donors (dated by TCRdb to about 2017). Library prep was done by the immunoSEQ multiplex PCR assay. For the multiplex PCR, a mixture combining 60 forward primers for TCR Vbeta segments and 13 reverse primers for TCR Jbeta segments was used. Held by TCRdb, this immuneACCESS table contains in-frame sequences only and omits some clones. Under half of the omission traces to an unresolved V gene where checked; the cause of the rest is unknown. This sample is represented by roughly 70,000 clones; more than 60% of them were singletons. The leading ten clones occupy 14% of the sample. The material sequenced was PBMCs. These TCRs come from a male donor in good health and CMV-seropositive.

The chain recombines TRBV6-1 with TRBJ1-5, with 8 bases matching TRBD1. Germline V gene lookup returns CDR1 MNHNS and CDR2 SASEGT. This CDR3 has 14 amino acids. With 6 bases clipped from V and 7 bases from J, the junction kept 8 bases outside the gene matches. Here the CDR3 reads CASSTRDRGQPQHF. The CDR3 nucleotides read TGTGCCAGCAGCACCCGTGACAGGGGCCAGCCCCAGCATTTT.

The chain employs TRBV11-3 and TRBJ2-7; no reliable D call. V lost 1 base to trimming and J lost 3 bases, with 7 bases between them. The CDR3 extends over 13 amino acids. CDR1 is SGHNT, CDR2 YENEEA, per germline. The CDR3 protein is CASSLGPIYEQYF. The CDR3 coding sequence is TGTGCCAGCAGCTTAGGGCCGATCTACGAGCAGTACTTC.

The chain combines TRBV6-1 with TRBJ1-6; D not certain. Germline loops: CDR1 MNHNS, CDR2 SASEGT. This CDR3 region has 13 residues. Trimming took 6 bases from V and 9 from J, leaving 12 bases between them. The CDR3, as DNA: TGTGCCAGCAGCAGTACGAACACTTCACCCCTCCACTTT. Translating gives CASSSTNTSPLHF.

A note on this clone: At one of its ends the junction is not consistent with the germline gene, which may arise from a read error. The same CDR3 is also encoded by other DNA sequences in this sample. This sequence joins TRBV5-6 and TRBJ2-3; 7 bases align to TRBD2. CDR1 SGHDT and CDR2 YYEEEE come from the germline V gene. There are 18 residues in the CDR3. DNA of the CDR3: TGTGCCAGCAGCCCAATGGCGGGAGATCAAAGGAGCACGGATACGCAGTATTTT. Encoded protein: CASSPMAGDQRSTDTQYF. Combining the CDR3 with reference TRBV5-6 and TRBJ2-3 gives the whole variable domain DAGVTQSPTHLIKTRGQQVTLRCSPKSGHDTVSWYQQALGQGPQFIFQYYEEEERQRGNFPDRFSGHQFPNYSSELNVNALLLGDSALYLCASSPMAGDQRSTDTQYFGPGTRLTVL.

The chain has TRBV30 and TRBJ1-3; D gene unclear. V was pared by 2 bases and J by 3 bases, with 5 bases between. This CDR3 is 12 amino acids long. The germline gives CDR1 GTSNPN, CDR2 SVGIG (reference sequence). The CDR3 sequence is CAWSLDGNTIYF. CDR3 in DNA: TGTGCCTGGAGTCTAGATGGAAACACCATATATTTT.

The chain employs TRBV5-1 and TRBJ2-3, with D maybe TRBD1 (6 bases). Germline lookup yields CDR1 SGHRS and CDR2 YFSETQ. CDR3 length: 15 amino acids. Between the trimmed V and J ends, which lost 4 bases and 2 bases, there was a span of 14 bases. CDR3 in amino acids: CASSGGSGITDTQYF. The CDR3 region has the DNA TGCGCCAGCAGCGGGGGCTCCGGCATCACAGATACGCAGTATTTT. Full variable domain (rest looked up from reference TRBV5-1 and TRBJ2-3): KAGVTQTPRYLIKTRGQQVTLSCSPISGHRSVSWYQQTPGQGLQFLFEYFSETQRNKGNFPGRFSGRQFSNSRSEMNVSTLELGDSALYLCASSGGSGITDTQYFGPGTRLTVL.

V gene TRBV5-6 combines with J gene TRBJ2-5, with 9 bases that match TRBD1. The CDR3 length is 14 residues. Looked up from germline, CDR1 is SGHDT and CDR2 is YYEEEE. V gave up 1 base and J gave up 3 bases; unmatched junction bases: 1. The CDR3 protein is CASSLRTGEETQYF. The CDR3 coding sequence is TGTGCCAGCAGCTTGAGGACAGGGGAAGAGACCCAGTACTTC. The variable domain in full, with the rest retrieved from reference TRBV5-6 and TRBJ2-5, is DAGVTQSPTHLIKTRGQQVTLRCSPKSGHDTVSWYQQALGQGPQFIFQYYEEEERQRGNFPDRFSGHQFPNYSSELNVNALLLGDSALYLCASSLRTGEETQYFGPGTRLLVL.

This rearrangement joins TRBV6-1 to TRBJ2-1, with 12 bases identical to TRBD2. CDR3 length: 15 amino acids. After removal of 4 bases from V and 4 bases from J, the junction contained 2 bases not matched to a gene. The germline CDR1 and CDR2 sequences are MNHNS and SASEGT. Here the CDR3 reads CASSGTSGEYNEQFF. The CDR3 DNA is TGTGCCAGCAGTGGGACTAGCGGGGAGTACAATGAGCAGTTCTTC.

The V call is TRBV6-1, the J call TRBJ1-2; TRBD1 matches at 8 bases. The CDR3 is 14 amino acids. After removal of 4 bases from V and 1 base from J, the junction contained 2 bases not matched to a gene. CDR1 MNHNS and CDR2 SASEGT come from the germline V gene. The CDR3, as DNA: TGTGCCAGCAGTGGACAGGGGAATAACTATGGCTACACCTTC. It is translated as CASSGQGNNYGYTF.

The V and J genes are TRBV5-1 and TRBJ1-2; TRBD1 matches at 7 bases. Germline V gene lookup returns CDR1 SGHRS and CDR2 YFSETQ. With V trimmed by 1 base and J by 4 bases, 7 bases remained unmatched. This CDR3 is 15 amino acids long. CDR3 in amino acids: CASSLPGQLFYGYTF. CDR3 DNA sequence: TGCGCCAGCAGCTTGCCGGGACAGCTGTTCTATGGCTACACCTTC.

The CDR3 protein is CASSIAQVGPGELFF. The DNA for the CDR3 is TGTGCCAGTAGTATAGCACAGGTCGGACCCGGGGAGCTGTTTTTT. This chain connects TRBV19 to TRBJ2-2; D perhaps matches TRBD1 (5 bases). The CDR3 is 15 amino acids. V was pared by 1 base and J by 6 bases, with 12 bases between. Germline V gene data show CDR1 as LNHDA and CDR2 as SQIVND (reference sequence).

The chain combines TRBV7-3 with TRBJ2-3; TRBD2 aligns across 12 bases. The CDR3 extends over 15 amino acids. Germline trimming cut 5 bases from V and 6 bases from J; bases unmatched to any gene: 6. CDR1 is SGHTA and CDR2 is FQGTGA in the germline V gene. CDR3 amino acids: CASSPRLAGEDTQYF. CDR3 DNA sequence: TGTGCCAGCAGCCCCCGACTAGCGGGAGAGGATACGCAGTATTTT.

The chain has TRBV12-5 and TRBJ1-6; TRBD1 is a possible D gene (6 bases). The CDR3 contains 13 residues. V shed 4 bases and J shed 10 bases, with 11 bases lying between them. Germline lookup yields CDR1 LGHNT and CDR2 FRNRAP. CDR3 in amino acids: CASGWGQGSPLHF. The CDR3 DNA reads as TGTGCTAGTGGTTGGGGGCAAGGGTCACCCCTCCACTTT.

The rearrangement links TRBV5-1 to TRBJ1-2, with D hard to call. The CDR3 consists of 15 residues. Germline V lookup: CDR1 SGHRS, CDR2 YFSETQ. V was clipped by 3 bases and J by 3 bases, with 15 bases between them. The CDR3 spells CASSSQALGDYGYTF. The CDR3 DNA reads TGCGCCAGCAGCTCCCAGGCGCTCGGGGACTATGGCTACACCTTC.

The chain couples TRBV10-3 to TRBJ2-7; a possible D gene is TRBD2 (5 bases). V was trimmed by 0 bases and J by 4 bases, leaving 16 bases between them. Germline CDR1 is ENHRY and CDR2 is SYGVKD. CDR3 length: 16 amino acids. CDR3 in DNA: TGTGCCATCAGTGAGTCGATAGGTCGGAGAGGGTACGAGCAGTACTTC. Translating gives CAISESIGRRGYEQYF.

The CDR3: CASRVSGVSYEQYF. The CDR3 region has the DNA TGTGCCAGCAGAGTCTCCGGGGTCTCCTACGAGCAGTACTTC. The chain joins TRBV6-6 to TRBJ2-7; weak D call: TRBD2 (5 bases). Germline V CDR1 and CDR2: MNHNY, SVGAGI (reference sequence). V lost 6 bases, J lost 0 bases, and 12 bases lay in between. The CDR3 covers 14 residues.